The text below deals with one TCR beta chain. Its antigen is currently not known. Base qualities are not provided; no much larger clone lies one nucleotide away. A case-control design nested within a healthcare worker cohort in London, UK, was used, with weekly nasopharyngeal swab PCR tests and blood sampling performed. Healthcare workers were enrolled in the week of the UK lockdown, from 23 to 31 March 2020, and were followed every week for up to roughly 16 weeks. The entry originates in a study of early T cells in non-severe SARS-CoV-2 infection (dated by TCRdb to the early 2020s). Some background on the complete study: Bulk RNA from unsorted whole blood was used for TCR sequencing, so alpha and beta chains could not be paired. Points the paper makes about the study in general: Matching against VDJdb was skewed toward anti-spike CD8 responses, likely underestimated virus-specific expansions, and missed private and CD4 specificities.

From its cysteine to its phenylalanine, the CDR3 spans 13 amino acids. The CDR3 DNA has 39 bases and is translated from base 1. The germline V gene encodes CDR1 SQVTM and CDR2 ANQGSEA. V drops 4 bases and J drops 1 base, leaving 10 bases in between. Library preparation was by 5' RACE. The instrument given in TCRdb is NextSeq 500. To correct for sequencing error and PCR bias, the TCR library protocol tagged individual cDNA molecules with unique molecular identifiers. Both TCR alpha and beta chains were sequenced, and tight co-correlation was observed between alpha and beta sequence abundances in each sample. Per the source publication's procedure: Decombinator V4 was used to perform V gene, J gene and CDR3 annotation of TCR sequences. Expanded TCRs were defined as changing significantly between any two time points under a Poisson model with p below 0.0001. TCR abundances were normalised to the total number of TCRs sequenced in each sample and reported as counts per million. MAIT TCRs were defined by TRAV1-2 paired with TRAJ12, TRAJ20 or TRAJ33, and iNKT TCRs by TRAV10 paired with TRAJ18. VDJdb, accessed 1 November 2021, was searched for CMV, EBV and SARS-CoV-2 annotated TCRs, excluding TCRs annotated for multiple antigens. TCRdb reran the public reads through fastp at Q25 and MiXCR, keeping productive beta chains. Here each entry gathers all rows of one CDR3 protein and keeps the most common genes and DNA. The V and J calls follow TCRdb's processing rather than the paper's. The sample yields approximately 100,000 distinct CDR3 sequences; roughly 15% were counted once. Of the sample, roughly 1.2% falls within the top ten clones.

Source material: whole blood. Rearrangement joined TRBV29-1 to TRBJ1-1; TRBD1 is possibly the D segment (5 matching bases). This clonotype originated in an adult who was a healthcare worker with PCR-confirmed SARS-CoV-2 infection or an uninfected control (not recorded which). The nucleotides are TGCAGCGTTGTTGGGGGAAAGAACACTGAAGCTTTCTTT. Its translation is CSVVGGKNTEAFF.